These 21 T cell receptor beta chains share one sample of origin, sequenced in a study of cytomegalovirus exposure and HLA in healthy donors. It was with 60 Vbeta and 13 Jbeta primers that the PCR ran. Sequencing used immunoSEQ multiplex PCR; TCRdb keeps in-frame clones, though not all of them. The sample records roughly 60,000 clones, around 77% being singletons. The sequenced material came from PBMCs. These TCRs come from a woman aged 40 to 55 in good health and CMV-seropositive.

The chain employs TRBV25-1 and TRBJ2-5; D might be TRBD1 (5 bases). V was trimmed by 3 bases and J by 2 bases, leaving 19 bases between them. The CDR3 is 17 residues long. Germline V CDR1 and CDR2: MGHDK, SYGVNS. The CDR3 bases are TGTGCCAGCAGTGACCTTCGTCGATTGAAGGGGCAAGAGACCCAGTACTTC. Protein: CASSDLRRLKGQETQYF.

This chain joins TRBV19 and TRBJ2-1; 8 nucleotides align to TRBD2. After removal of 3 bases from V and 6 bases from J, the junction contained 4 bases not matched to a gene. The germline V gene has CDR1 LNHDA and CDR2 SQIVND (reference sequence). The CDR3 extends over 14 amino acids. CDR3 coding DNA: TGTGCCAGTAGTATTGGACTAGCTCGCAATGAGCAGTTCTTC. This sequence encodes CASSIGLARNEQFF.

The chain uses TRBV7-8 and TRBJ2-1; possible D gene TRBD2, 5 bases. V was shortened by 4 bases and J by 0 bases, with 13 bases between the two germline ends. Germline V gene data show CDR1 as SGHVS and CDR2 as FQNEAQ. The CDR3 runs to 16 residues. The CDR3 DNA sequence: TGTGCCAGCAGCTCGAGGGAGCCTAGCTCCTACAATGAGCAGTTCTTC. It specifies CASSSREPSSYNEQFF.

This chain uses TRBV10-3 with TRBJ1-2, with D maybe TRBD1 (6 bases). CDR1 and CDR2 from the germline V gene are ENHRY and SYGVKD. The CDR3 is 15 amino acids. V was pared by 2 bases and J by 7 bases, with 17 bases between. In DNA, the CDR3 is TGTGCCATCAGTGAGCCAGCTGCGGGGGGCAGTGGCTACACCTTC. It codes for CAISEPAAGGSGYTF.

The chain combines TRBV5-8 with TRBJ1-3, with TRBD1 identical over 7 bases. V dropped 4 bases and J dropped 5; count of bases not matched to a gene: 12. CDR3 size: 16 residues. In germline, CDR1 is SGHTS, CDR2 YDEGEE. The CDR3 region is CASSRDRATGRNTIYF. CDR3 coding DNA: TGTGCCAGCAGCCGCGACAGGGCCACCGGTCGAAACACCATATATTTT.

This sequence joins TRBV18 and TRBJ1-2; TRBD1 matches at 10 bases. CDR1 is KGHSH and CDR2 is LQKENI in the germline V gene. J gave up 6 bases and V 2 bases, and 3 bases lay outside the gene matches. There are 14 residues in the CDR3. CDR3 sequence reads: CASSPGQGENGYTF. DNA of the CDR3: TGTGCCAGCTCACCAGGACAGGGGGAGAATGGCTACACCTTC.

Only a few counts were recorded for this clone. The V gene is TRBV6-5, the J gene TRBJ2-4; D remains ambiguous. CDR1 MNHEY and CDR2 SVGAGI come from the germline V gene. CDR3 length: 14 amino acids. Deletions cut 3 bases from V and 10 bases from J, with 16 bases between. CDR3 sequence (DNA): TGTGCCAGCAGTTATGATTGGGCTTATGGGATTCAGTACTTC. Protein sequence: CASSYDWAYGIQYF.

The chain combines TRBV5-1 with TRBJ2-5; a weak D match, TRBD2 (6 bases). This CDR3 comprises 16 residues. Germline CDR1 reads SGHRS; CDR2 reads YFSETQ. V was trimmed by 0 bases and J by 4 bases, leaving 16 bases between them. The CDR3 nucleotides read TGCGCCAGCAGCTTGGGTACTAGCTCTGGGGCAGAGACCCAGTACTTC. Its translation: CASSLGTSSGAETQYF.

This clone was seen just once. This rearrangement joins TRBV5-4 to TRBJ1-6, with 10 bases that match TRBD1. The CDR3 has 16 residues. V lost 4 bases to trimming and J lost 14 bases; unmatched junction nucleotides: 15. CDR1 and CDR2 from the germline V gene are SGHNT and YYREEE (reference sequence). CDR3 sequence (DNA): TGTGCCAGCAGCCCCGGGACAGGGGCTTCCTCATCGTCCCTCCACTTT. Amino acid sequence: CASSPGTGASSSSLHF.

The V call is TRBV6-4, the J call TRBJ2-6; 8 nucleotides agree with TRBD1. Trimming removed 3 bases from V and 0 bases from J; junction bases left unmatched: 4. CDR1 MRHNA and CDR2 SNTAGT come from the germline V gene. This CDR3 is 17 amino acids long. CDR3 nucleotides: TGTGCCAGCAGTGAGACAGGGGAAGGCTCTGGGGCCAACGTCCTGACTTTC. Protein: CASSETGEGSGANVLTF.

In its sample, this clone was seen once. The chain employs TRBV6-1 and TRBJ2-1, with 11 positions matching TRBD1. The junction had 11 bases not matched to a gene; V was cut back by 4 bases and J by 0 bases. The germline V gene has CDR1 MNHNS and CDR2 SASEGT. This CDR3 has 19 amino acids. Written as DNA, the CDR3 is TGTGCCAGCAGTGCAGCCGGGACAGGGGGAGTTAGCTCCTACAATGAGCAGTTCTTC. Translated: CASSAAGTGGVSSYNEQFF.

The V and J genes are TRBV4-1 and TRBJ2-5; 7 nucleotides match TRBD2. Germline V CDR1 and CDR2: MGHRA, YSYEKL. The CDR3 contains 14 residues. V was pared by 1 base and J by 11 bases, with 10 bases of the junction left unmatched. CDR3 bases: TGCGCCAGCAGCCAAGCCCGACTGGGGGGGGAGCAGTACTTC. It translates to CASSQARLGGEQYF.

The chain employs TRBV9 and TRBJ1-1; D is uncertain. From germline, CDR1 is SGDLS and CDR2 YYNGEE. The CDR3 has 13 residues. The V end lost 0 bases, the J end lost 9 bases, and 12 bases lay between the germline ends. CDR3 sequence: CASSVAPREQAFF. Written as DNA, the CDR3 is TGTGCCAGCAGCGTAGCCCCCCGGGAACAAGCTTTCTTT.

The chain has TRBV7-2 and TRBJ1-2; 10 nucleotides line up with TRBD1. Germline CDR1 and CDR2: SGHTA and FQGNSA. The CDR3 length is 16 residues. J lost 2 bases, V lost 1 base, and 4 bases had no gene match. The CDR3 loop is CASSLGGDRGNYGYTF. Here the CDR3 DNA reads TGTGCCAGCAGCTTAGGTGGGGACAGGGGAAACTATGGCTACACCTTC.

V gene TRBV9 combines with J gene TRBJ1-2; tentative D call: TRBD1 (5 bases). This CDR3 has 18 amino acids. V shed 0 bases and J shed 5 bases, with 23 bases lying between them. Germline CDR1 is SGDLS and CDR2 is YYNGEE. The CDR3 loop is CASSVGPRPDTGFYGYTF. The CDR3 nucleotides are TGTGCCAGCAGCGTAGGCCCGCGGCCGGACACAGGATTTTATGGCTACACCTTC. The whole variable domain, filled in from reference TRBV9 and TRBJ1-2, reads DSGVTQTPKHLITATGQRVTLRCSPRSGDLSVYWYQQSLDQGLQFLIQYYNGEERAKGNILERFSAQQFPDLHSELNLSSLELGDSALYFCASSVGPRPDTGFYGYTFGSGTRLTVV.

The J gene is TRBJ1-2, the V gene TRBV7-8; possible D gene TRBD1, 6 bases. This CDR3 is 18 amino acids long. Germline CDR1 and CDR2: SGHVS and FQNEAQ. V was pared by 1 base and J by 1 base, with 19 bases between. The CDR3 coding sequence is TGTGCCAGCAGCTTAGGGGGCAGGGGCGAGGGGTATAACTATGGCTACACCTTC. The encoded protein is CASSLGGRGEGYNYGYTF.

This chain connects TRBV7-9 to TRBJ1-1; D might be TRBD1 (5 bases). The V end was cut by 2 bases, the J end by 6 bases, with 10 bases between. The CDR3 runs to 13 residues. CDR1 is SEHNR and CDR2 is FQNEAQ in the germline V gene (reference sequence). CDR3 sequence: CASSLTAGAEAFF. In DNA form, the CDR3 reads TGTGCCAGCAGCTTAACCGCGGGGGCTGAAGCTTTCTTT.

This clone was counted only a few times. The genes are TRBV9 and TRBJ1-2, with 7 bases fitting TRBD1. CDR1 is SGDLS and CDR2 is YYNGEE in the germline V gene. The CDR3 length is 14 residues. Trimming took 3 bases from V and 5 from J; bases not matched to a gene: 7. The CDR3 here is CASSGRGLQYGYTF. The CDR3 bases are TGTGCCAGCAGCGGGAGGGGGCTACAGTATGGCTACACCTTC.

This clone was counted between two and nine times. The V call is TRBV5-1, the J call TRBJ1-1, with D hard to call. This CDR3 region has 13 residues. Germline V gene lookup returns CDR1 SGHRS and CDR2 YFSETQ. With 2 bases removed from V and 4 bases from J, the gap between germline ends came to 9 bases. In nucleotides, the CDR3 is TGCGCCAGCAGCTTCTCGGGGAGCACTGAAGCTTTCTTT. This codes for CASSFSGSTEAFF. Complete variable domain (other parts from reference TRBV5-1 and TRBJ1-1): KAGVTQTPRYLIKTRGQQVTLSCSPISGHRSVSWYQQTPGQGLQFLFEYFSETQRNKGNFPGRFSGRQFSNSRSEMNVSTLELGDSALYLCASSFSGSTEAFFGQGTRLTVV.

This chain uses TRBV5-4 with TRBJ2-4, with a possible D match to TRBD1 (5 bases). Germline V gene data show CDR1 as SGHNT and CDR2 as YYREEE (reference sequence). The CDR3 runs to 12 residues. The V end was cut by 4 bases, the J end by 8 bases, with 10 bases between. The CDR3 sequence is CASSQGRDIQYF. The CDR3 coding sequence is TGTGCCAGCAGCCAGGGCCGGGACATTCAGTACTTC. Drawing the rest from reference TRBV5-4 and TRBJ2-4, the complete variable domain is ETGVTQSPTHLIKTRGQQVTLRCSSQSGHNTVSWYQQALGQGPQFIFQYYREEENGRGNFPPRFSGLQFPNYSSELNVNALELDDSALYLCASSQGRDIQYFGAGTRLSVL.

The table lists this clone with a count of one. This chain connects TRBV6-5 to TRBJ2-7; the D gene is possibly TRBD2 (5 bases). The CDR3 totals 13 residues. Germline values: CDR1 MNHEY, CDR2 SVGAGI. V lost 2 bases and J lost 4, with 9 bases in between. CDR3: CASSYTGKYEQYF. The CDR3 nucleotides are TGTGCCAGCAGTTACACGGGGAAGTACGAGCAGTACTTC.